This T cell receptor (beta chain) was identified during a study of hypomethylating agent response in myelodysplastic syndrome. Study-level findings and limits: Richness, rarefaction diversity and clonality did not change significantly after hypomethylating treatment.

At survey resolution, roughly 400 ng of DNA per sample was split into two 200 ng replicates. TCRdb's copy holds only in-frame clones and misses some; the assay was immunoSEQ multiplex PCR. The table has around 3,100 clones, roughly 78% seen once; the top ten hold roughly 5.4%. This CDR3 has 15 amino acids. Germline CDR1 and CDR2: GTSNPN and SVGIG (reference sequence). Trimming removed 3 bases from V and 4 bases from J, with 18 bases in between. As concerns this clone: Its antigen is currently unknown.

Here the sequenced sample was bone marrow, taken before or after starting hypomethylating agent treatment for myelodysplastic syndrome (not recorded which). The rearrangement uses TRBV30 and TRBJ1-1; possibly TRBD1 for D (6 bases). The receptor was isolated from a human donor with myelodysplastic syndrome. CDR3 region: CAWSPQGTLGTEAFF. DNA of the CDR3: TGTGCCTGGAGCCCTCAGGGGACCCTAGGCACTGAAGCTTTCTTT.